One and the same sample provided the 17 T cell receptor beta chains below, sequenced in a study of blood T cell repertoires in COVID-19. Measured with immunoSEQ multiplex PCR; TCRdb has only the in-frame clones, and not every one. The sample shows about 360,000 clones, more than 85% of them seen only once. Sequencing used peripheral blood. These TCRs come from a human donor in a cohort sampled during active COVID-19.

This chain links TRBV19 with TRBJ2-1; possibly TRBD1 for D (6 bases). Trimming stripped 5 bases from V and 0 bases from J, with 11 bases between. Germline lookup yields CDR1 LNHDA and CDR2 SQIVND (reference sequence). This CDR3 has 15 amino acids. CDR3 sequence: CASSSDSSSYNEQFF. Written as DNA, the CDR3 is TGTGCCAGTAGTTCGGACAGCTCCTCCTACAATGAGCAGTTCTTC.

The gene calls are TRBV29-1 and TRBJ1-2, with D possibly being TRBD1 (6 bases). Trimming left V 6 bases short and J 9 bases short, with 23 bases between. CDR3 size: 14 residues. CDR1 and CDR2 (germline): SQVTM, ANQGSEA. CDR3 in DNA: TGCAGCGTCAAAAACCACGGCCAACAGGGTAGCTACACCTTC. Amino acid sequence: CSVKNHGQQGSYTF.

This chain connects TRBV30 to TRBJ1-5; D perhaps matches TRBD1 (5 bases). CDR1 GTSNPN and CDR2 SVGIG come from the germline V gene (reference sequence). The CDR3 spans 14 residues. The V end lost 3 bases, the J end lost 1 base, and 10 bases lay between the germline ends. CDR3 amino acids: CAWSRQRSNQPQHF. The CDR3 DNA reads TGTGCCTGGAGCAGACAGAGGAGCAATCAGCCCCAGCATTTT.

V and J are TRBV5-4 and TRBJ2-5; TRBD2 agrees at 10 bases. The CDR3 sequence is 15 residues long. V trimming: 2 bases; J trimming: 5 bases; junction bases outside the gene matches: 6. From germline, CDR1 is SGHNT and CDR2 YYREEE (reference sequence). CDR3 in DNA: TGTGCCAGCAGCTTCGATCTAGCGGGAGAGGAGACCCAGTACTTC. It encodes CASSFDLAGEETQYF.

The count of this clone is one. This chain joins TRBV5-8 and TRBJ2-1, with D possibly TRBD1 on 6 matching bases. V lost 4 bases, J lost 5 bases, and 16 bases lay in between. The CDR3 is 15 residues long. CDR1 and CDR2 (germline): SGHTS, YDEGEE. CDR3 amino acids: CASSPRDKLNNEQFF. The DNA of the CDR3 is TGTGCCAGCAGCCCCCGGGACAAACTAAACAATGAGCAGTTCTTC.

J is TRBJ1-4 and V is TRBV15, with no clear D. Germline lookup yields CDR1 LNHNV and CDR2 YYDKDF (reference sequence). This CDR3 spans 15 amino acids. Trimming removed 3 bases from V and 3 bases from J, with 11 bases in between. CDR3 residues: CATSSQTGANEKLFF. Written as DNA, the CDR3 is TGTGCCACCAGCAGCCAGACTGGTGCTAATGAAAAACTGTTTTTT.

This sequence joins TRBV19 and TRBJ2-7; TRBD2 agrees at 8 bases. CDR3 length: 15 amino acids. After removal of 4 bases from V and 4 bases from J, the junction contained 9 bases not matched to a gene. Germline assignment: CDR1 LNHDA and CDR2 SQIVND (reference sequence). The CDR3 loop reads CASSTLSGTVYEQYF. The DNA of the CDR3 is TGTGCCAGTAGTACCCTTAGCGGGACCGTTTACGAGCAGTACTTC.

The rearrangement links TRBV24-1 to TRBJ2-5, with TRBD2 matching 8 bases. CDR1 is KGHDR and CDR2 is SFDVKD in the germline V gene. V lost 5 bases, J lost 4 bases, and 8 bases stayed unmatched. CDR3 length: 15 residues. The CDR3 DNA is TGTGCCACCAGTGGACCCGGACTAGCCGGAGAGACCCAGTACTTC. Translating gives CATSGPGLAGETQYF.

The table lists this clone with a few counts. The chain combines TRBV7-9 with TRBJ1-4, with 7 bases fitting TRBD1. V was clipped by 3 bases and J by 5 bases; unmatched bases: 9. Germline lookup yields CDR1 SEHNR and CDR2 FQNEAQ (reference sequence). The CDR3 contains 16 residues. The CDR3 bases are TGTGCCAGCAGCTTCGCCAGGGACAGCACAAATGAAAAACTGTTTTTT. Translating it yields CASSFARDSTNEKLFF.

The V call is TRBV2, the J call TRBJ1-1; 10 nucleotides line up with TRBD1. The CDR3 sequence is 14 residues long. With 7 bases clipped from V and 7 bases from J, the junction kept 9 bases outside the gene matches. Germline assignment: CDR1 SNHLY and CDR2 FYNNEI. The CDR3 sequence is CASTLTGGGSEAFF. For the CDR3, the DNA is TGTGCCAGCACTCTGACAGGGGGCGGGAGTGAAGCTTTCTTT.

Here the CDR3 DNA reads TGTGCCAGCAGACCGTCCGGGACAGGCCTAACCTACGAGCAGTACTTC. Amino acids: CASRPSGTGLTYEQYF. The chain joins TRBV14 to TRBJ2-7, with TRBD1 identical over 8 bases. The CDR3 spans 16 residues. The germline V gene encodes CDR1 SGHDN and CDR2 FVKESK. V gave up 6 bases and J gave up 2 bases; unmatched junction bases: 12.

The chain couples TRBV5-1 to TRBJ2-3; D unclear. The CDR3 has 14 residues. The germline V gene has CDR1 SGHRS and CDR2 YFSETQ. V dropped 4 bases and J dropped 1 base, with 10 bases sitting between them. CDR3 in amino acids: CASSTRLGTDTQYF. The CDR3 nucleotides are TGCGCCAGCAGCACGCGGTTGGGCACAGATACGCAGTATTTT.

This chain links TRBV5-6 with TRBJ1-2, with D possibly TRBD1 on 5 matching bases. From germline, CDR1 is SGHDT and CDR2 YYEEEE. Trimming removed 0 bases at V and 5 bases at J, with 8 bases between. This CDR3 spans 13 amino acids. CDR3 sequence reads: CASSLAGGYGYTF. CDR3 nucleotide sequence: TGTGCCAGCAGCTTGGCGGGGGGATATGGCTACACCTTC.

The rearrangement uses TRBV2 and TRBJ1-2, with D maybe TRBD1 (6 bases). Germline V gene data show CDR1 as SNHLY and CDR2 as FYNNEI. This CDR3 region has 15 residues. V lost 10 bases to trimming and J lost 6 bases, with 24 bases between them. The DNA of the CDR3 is TGTGCCATCCCCTCCCGACAGGAGGTGCGCCATGGCTACACCTTC. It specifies CAIPSRQEVRHGYTF.

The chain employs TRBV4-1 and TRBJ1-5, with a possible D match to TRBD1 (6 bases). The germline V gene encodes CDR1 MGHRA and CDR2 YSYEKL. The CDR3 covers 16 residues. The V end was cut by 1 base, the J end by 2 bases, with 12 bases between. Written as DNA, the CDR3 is TGCGCCAGCAGCCAAGGCGTCCCAGGGGGCAATCAGCCCCAGCATTTT. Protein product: CASSQGVPGGNQPQHF.

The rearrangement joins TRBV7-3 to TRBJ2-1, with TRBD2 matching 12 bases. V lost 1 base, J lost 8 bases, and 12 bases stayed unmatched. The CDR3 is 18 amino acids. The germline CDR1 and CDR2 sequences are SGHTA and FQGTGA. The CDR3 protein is CASSLRRLAGGPRDEQFF. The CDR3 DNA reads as TGTGCCAGCAGCTTAAGGAGGCTAGCGGGGGGGCCCCGTGATGAGCAGTTCTTC.

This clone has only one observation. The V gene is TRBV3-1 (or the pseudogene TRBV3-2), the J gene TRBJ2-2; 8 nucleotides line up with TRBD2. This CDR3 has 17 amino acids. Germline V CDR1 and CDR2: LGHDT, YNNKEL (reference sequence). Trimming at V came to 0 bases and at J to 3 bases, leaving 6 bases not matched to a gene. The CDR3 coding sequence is TGTGCCAGCAGCCAAGATGCGGGAGGATCAGACACCGGGGAGCTGTTTTTT. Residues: CASSQDAGGSDTGELFF.